A selection of T cell receptor beta chains follows, all from one sample in a study of OX40 agonist ivuxolimab in advanced cancers. Some clones are missing from TCRdb's copy, which holds only in-frame ones; the method was immunoSEQ multiplex PCR. In the table there are under 80,000 clones, 85% to 95% of which are singletons. This specimen consisted of CD4+ or CD8+ T cells sorted from blood, obtained in a trial of the OX40 agonist ivuxolimab. The receptors stem from an adult with an advanced solid tumor such as melanoma, head and neck, liver or kidney cancer. The CDR3 runs from the conserved cysteine through the conserved F or W. D genes are given only for firm matches. Rows may omit the clone size; those that give it use once, few, many or a size class.

d_gene,v_gene,j_gene,abundance,CDR3aa,CDR3nt
-,TRBV6-1,TRBJ2-7,-,CASSSGVGSYEQYF,TGTGCCAGCAGTTCAGGGGTGGGCTCCTACGAGCAGTACTTC
TRBD1,TRBV6-6,TRBJ2-2,-,CASRGQGKPGELLF,TGTGCCAGCAGAGGACAGGGGAAGCCCGGGGAGCTGCTTTTT
-,TRBV6-1,TRBJ1-1,-,CASRQNTEAFF,TGTGCCAGCAGGCAGAACACTGAAGCTTTCTTT
-,TRBV29-1,TRBJ2-3,-,CSVVGLGTQYF,TGCAGCGTTGTAGGTCTAGGTACGCAGTATTTT
-,TRBV27,TRBJ2-5,-,CASSRWMVEQETQYF,TGTGCCAGCAGCCGTTGGATGGTAGAACAAGAGACCCAGTACTTC
-,TRBV2,TRBJ2-1,-,CASSEALPTLNEQFF,TGTGCCAGCAGTGAAGCGCTTCCGACACTCAATGAGCAGTTCTTC
TRBD2,TRBV28,TRBJ2-1,-,CASRLLAGGGNEQFF,TGTGCCAGCAGACTCCTAGCGGGGGGCGGGAATGAGCAGTTCTTC
-,TRBV19,TRBJ1-5,once,CASSMREVRGNQPQHF,TGTGCCAGTAGTATGAGGGAGGTTAGGGGCAATCAGCCCCAGCATTTT
-,TRBV6-5,TRBJ2-1,-,CASSYGGTNYNEQFF,TGTGCCAGCAGTTACGGGGGGACAAATTACAATGAGCAGTTCTTC
-,TRBV28,TRBJ1-5,-,CASSWRQTLSNQPQHF,TGTGCCAGCAGTTGGCGACAAACACTAAGCAATCAGCCCCAGCATTTT
-,TRBV7-6,TRBJ2-7,-,CASSPGDEQYF,TGTGCCAGCAGCCCCGGAGACGAGCAGTACTTC
TRBD1,TRBV6-5,TRBJ2-7,-,CASSSWGGQGSFEQYF,TGTGCCAGCAGTTCTTGGGGCGGACAGGGGTCATTCGAGCAGTACTTC
-,TRBV5-1,TRBJ1-4,-,CASSWGGNEKLFF,TGCGCCAGCTCCTGGGGGGGGAATGAAAAACTGTTTTTT
-,TRBV20-1,TRBJ2-1,-,CSARTSNEQFF,TGCAGTGCTAGGACTAGCAATGAGCAGTTCTTC
-,TRBV4-1,TRBJ1-2,-,CASSQDLPVQSGYTF,TGCGCCAGCAGCCAAGATCTACCAGTTCAGAGTGGCTACACCTTC
-,TRBV6-6,TRBJ2-1,-,CASGGGQYNEQFF,TGTGCCAGCGGCGGAGGGCAGTACAATGAGCAGTTCTTC